One sample yielded the 20 T cell receptor beta chains listed below, sequenced in a study of beta chain features in type 1 diabetes. Reverse transcription of all isolated RNA meant that expressed TCRB transcripts were sequenced. The data were produced by immunoSEQ multiplex PCR, yet TCRdb's version contains in-frame clones alone and is incomplete. Of some 200,000 clones listed, around 15% were seen once; the top ten hold less than 0.09%. Regarding the study as a whole: Among patients with Type 1 diabetes, TCRB CDR3s were moderately but significantly shorter in every one of the four CD4+ subsets.

No antigen has been identified for these receptors. Sequencing was done on a sample of naive CD4+ T cells from blood. The receptors were sampled from a man aged 30-40 years with type 1 diabetes.

This chain links TRBV18 with TRBJ2-3; perhaps D is TRBD1 or TRBD2 (5 bases each). This CDR3 contains 15 residues. The V end lost 5 bases, the J end lost 2 bases, and 14 bases lay between the germline ends. From germline, CDR1 is KGHSH and CDR2 LQKENI. The CDR3 sequence: CASSSGTFATDTQYF. The CDR3 DNA is TGTGCCAGCTCATCCGGGACGTTCGCCACAGATACGCAGTATTTT. The full variable domain, rest sourced from reference TRBV18 and TRBJ2-3, is NAGVMQNPRHLVRRRGQEARLRCSPMKGHSHVYWYRQLPEEGLKFMVYLQKENIIDESGMPKERFSAEFPKEGPSILRIQQVVRGDSAAYFCASSSGTFATDTQYFGPGTRLTVL.

This clone has only a few counts. The rearrangement uses TRBV7-6 and TRBJ2-7, with D possibly matching TRBD1 (6 bases). The V end lost 2 bases, the J end lost 7 bases, and 15 bases lay between the germline ends. Germline CDR1 and CDR2: SGHVS and FNYEAQ. This CDR3 is built from 14 residues. This CDR3 is CASSLNTGPREQYF. In DNA, the CDR3 is TGTGCCAGCAGCTTAAATACAGGGCCAAGAGAGCAGTACTTC.

The gene calls are TRBV29-1 and TRBJ1-2; D is unclear. The CDR3 consists of 13 residues. Trimming stripped 3 bases from V and 1 base from J, with 9 bases between. Germline V gene sequence: CDR1 SQVTM, CDR2 ANQGSEA. Here the CDR3 reads CSVERQYNYGYTF. Written as DNA, the CDR3 is TGCAGCGTTGAGAGGCAGTATAACTATGGCTACACCTTC.

The CDR3 sequence: CSVQRSTEAFF. DNA of the CDR3: TGCAGCGTACAACGTAGTACTGAAGCTTTCTTT. V usage is TRBV29-1 and J usage is TRBJ1-1, with D unresolved. Between the trimmed V and J ends, which lost 6 bases and 5 bases, there was a span of 10 bases. CDR1 and CDR2 from the germline V gene are SQVTM and ANQGSEA. This CDR3 comprises 11 residues. The full variable domain, completed using reference TRBV29-1 and TRBJ1-1, is SAVISQKPSRDICQRGTSLTIQCQVDSQVTMMFWYRQQPGQSLTLIATANQGSEATYESGFVIDKFPISRPNLTFSTLTVSNMSPEDSSIYLCSVQRSTEAFFGQGTRLTVV.

This clone was detected a few times. The rearrangement uses TRBV16 and TRBJ1-5; no clear D. The V end lost 0 bases, the J end lost 3 bases, and 9 bases lay between the germline ends. The CDR3 loop spans 15 amino acids. Germline V gives CDR1 KGHSY, CDR2 FQNENV. The CDR3 DNA reads TGTGCCAGCAGCCAATCGTACGGATTCAATCAGCCCCAGCATTTT. Encoded protein: CASSQSYGFNQPQHF.

The chain joins TRBV25-1 to TRBJ2-4; the match to TRBD1 covers 8 bases. The CDR3 extends over 17 amino acids. V lost 6 bases and J lost 7; bases outside the gene matches: 17. Germline V gene data show CDR1 as MGHDK and CDR2 as SYGVNS. CDR3 region: CASRPMGYSDRGNIQYF. The CDR3, as DNA: TGTGCCAGCAGACCAATGGGGTATTCTGACAGGGGTAACATTCAGTACTTC.

The V and J genes are TRBV23-1 and TRBJ2-5; 7 nucleotides line up with TRBD1. TRBV23-1 is filed as an ORF, its function uncertain. The junction had 10 bases not matched to a gene; V was cut back by 4 bases and J by 2 bases. CDR3 length: 16 amino acids. CDR3 sequence: CASSPQGQEVQETQYF. CDR3 nucleotide sequence: TGCGCCAGCAGTCCCCAAGGACAGGAGGTTCAAGAGACCCAGTACTTC.

This clone has more than one count but fewer than ten. The chain links TRBV9 to TRBJ2-3; TRBD2 agrees at 9 bases. CDR3 length: 18 residues. The junction had 14 bases not matched to a gene; V was cut back by 4 bases and J by 2 bases. CDR1 SGDLS and CDR2 YYNGEE come from the germline V gene. The CDR3: CASSSNLNLAGPTDTQYF. In nucleotides, the CDR3 is TGTGCCAGCAGCTCCAACTTAAACCTAGCGGGACCCACAGATACGCAGTATTTT.

The CDR3 reads CASSIGGGRYGYTF. CDR3 DNA sequence: TGTGCCAGTAGTATAGGAGGGGGACGCTATGGCTACACCTTC. The chain combines TRBV19 with TRBJ1-2, with D possibly matching TRBD1 (6 bases). Germline CDR1 is LNHDA and CDR2 is SQIVND (reference sequence). The CDR3 extends over 14 amino acids. Trimming cost V 1 base and J 4 bases, with 10 bases left between them. Full variable domain (remainder filled in from reference TRBV19 and TRBJ1-2): DGGITQSPKYLFRKEGQNVTLSCEQNLNHDAMYWYRQDPGQGLRLIYYSQIVNDFQKGDIAEGYSVSREKKESFPLTVTSAQKNPTAFYLCASSIGGGRYGYTFGSGTRLTVV.

The chain has TRBV29-1 and TRBJ2-3; 13 nucleotides line up with TRBD2. Trimming at V came to 7 bases and at J to 3 bases, leaving 7 bases not matched to a gene. The CDR3 loop spans 15 amino acids. The germline gives CDR1 SQVTM, CDR2 ANQGSEA. CDR3: CSGTGTSGKTDTQYF. CDR3 in DNA: TGCAGCGGTACCGGGACTAGCGGGAAGACAGATACGCAGTATTTT.

The chain has TRBV29-1 and TRBJ1-3; D not certain. Germline V gene data show CDR1 as SQVTM and CDR2 as ANQGSEA. The CDR3 loop spans 13 amino acids. With 3 bases removed from V and 0 bases from J, the gap between germline ends came to 6 bases. In DNA, the CDR3 is TGCAGCGTTGACAAGGGCTCTGGAAACACCATATATTTT. As protein: CSVDKGSGNTIYF.

The CDR3, as DNA: TGTGCCAGCAGCGTAGGGACAGGGAGGAATGGTGAAAAACTGTTTTTT. This gives the protein CASSVGTGRNGEKLFF. V gene TRBV9 combines with J gene TRBJ1-4; 8 bases are a match to TRBD1. The J segment lost 7 bases and the V segment lost 0 bases, leaving 8 bases of the junction unmatched. The CDR3 covers 16 residues. From germline, CDR1 is SGDLS and CDR2 YYNGEE.

A note on this clone: Other DNA sequences within the sample encode an identical CDR3. This chain uses TRBV18 with TRBJ1-1; no clear D. Per the germline V gene, CDR1 is KGHSH and CDR2 is LQKENI. Trimming removed 0 bases from V and 2 bases from J, with 7 bases in between. The CDR3 runs to 14 residues. The CDR3 DNA reads TGTGCCAGCTCACCACCGTCTGTAAACACTGAAGCTTTCTTT. It codes for CASSPPSVNTEAFF.

The table lists this clone with a few counts. The chain has TRBV25-1 and TRBJ2-1; D may be TRBD2 (5 bases). Germline values: CDR1 MGHDK, CDR2 SYGVNS. Trimming took off 3 bases at V and 8 bases at J, with 17 bases between the two ends. The CDR3 is 15 amino acids. DNA for the CDR3: TGTGCCAGCAGTGACCCTGGACTCAGAGTCGATGAGCAGTTCTTC. Its protein is CASSDPGLRVDEQFF.

Turning to this clone: Other DNA sequences in the sample encode the same CDR3. The V call is TRBV7-9, the J call TRBJ2-1; TRBD2 aligns across 8 bases. V trimming: 5 bases; J trimming: 8 bases; junction bases outside the gene matches: 5. Germline CDR1 SEHNR, CDR2 FQNEAQ (reference sequence). The CDR3 consists of 13 residues. The CDR3 nucleotides read TGTGCCAGCAGCCGAGGACTAGCAGATGAGCAGTTCTTC. It translates to CASSRGLADEQFF.

This clone has a handful of counts. The gene calls are TRBV6-1 and TRBJ2-5, with 7 nucleotides matching TRBD1. The CDR3 contains 13 residues. J gave up 2 bases and V 10 bases, and 7 bases lay outside the gene matches. Germline CDR1 reads MNHNS; CDR2 reads SASEGT. The DNA of the CDR3 is TGTGCCACGACCGGGACAGCACAAGAGACCCAGTACTTC. This encodes CATTGTAQETQYF.

This rearrangement joins TRBV6-1 to TRBJ1-5; no clear D. The CDR3 has 15 residues. Trimming removed 7 bases from V and 7 bases from J, with 20 bases in between. From germline, CDR1 is MNHNS and CDR2 SASEGT. CDR3 protein: CASTPREDRSQPQHF. The CDR3 region has the DNA TGTGCCAGCACCCCCCGGGAAGACCGCAGCCAGCCCCAGCATTTT.

In this sample, this clone turned up a few times. This CDR3 reads CSVGIYNEQFF. As DNA, the CDR3 is TGCAGCGTGGGGATCTACAATGAGCAGTTCTTC. The V gene is TRBV29-1, the J gene TRBJ2-1; D remains ambiguous. The CDR3 is 11 residues long. Trimming removed 6 bases at V and 3 bases at J, with 6 bases between. Looked up from germline, CDR1 is SQVTM and CDR2 is ANQGSEA.

This clone was detected only a few times. The rearrangement joins TRBV27 to TRBJ2-3; unclear D gene. The CDR3 runs to 14 residues. The V end lost 6 bases, the J end lost 0 bases, and 10 bases lay between the germline ends. The germline CDR1 and CDR2 sequences are MNHEY and SMNVEV (reference sequence). CDR3 in amino acids: CASRRPASTDTQYF. CDR3 nucleotides: TGTGCCAGCAGGAGACCAGCTAGCACAGATACGCAGTATTTT.

This clone was counted only a few times. The V and J genes are TRBV29-1 and TRBJ1-1; 10 positions match TRBD1. Germline lookup yields CDR1 SQVTM and CDR2 ANQGSEA. The CDR3 totals 15 residues. With V trimmed by 7 bases and J by 4 bases, 12 bases remained unmatched. As DNA, the CDR3 is TGCAGCGCTACTTTGACAGGGGGCTCGGGCACTGAAGCTTTCTTT. It specifies CSATLTGGSGTEAFF. The full variable domain, rest sourced from reference TRBV29-1 and TRBJ1-1, is SAVISQKPSRDICQRGTSLTIQCQVDSQVTMMFWYRQQPGQSLTLIATANQGSEATYESGFVIDKFPISRPNLTFSTLTVSNMSPEDSSIYLCSATLTGGSGTEAFFGQGTRLTVV.